The T cell receptor beta chain described here comes from a study of T cell responses to AZD1222 COVID-19 vaccine. Findings and caveats of the study: Mostly white British, mostly female donors; authors suggested clonal diversity may be underestimated. An increase in Spike-specific TCR breadth and depth was observed after two AZD1222 doses. Mapped onto spike, vaccine-associated CD4 TCRs spanned it and were dominant at 160-218 and 743-854. At baseline, seropositivity was found in only 6 or 7 AZD1222 recipients.

J was trimmed by 1 base and V by 5 bases; bases with no gene match: 8. The CDR3 covers 16 residues. Germline values: CDR1 SGHRS, CDR2 YFSETQ. In regard to this clone: What it recognizes is unknown.

TCRdb's table, derived via immunoSEQ multiplex PCR, lists solely in-frame clones and lacks some. Of 150,000 to 180,000 clones listed, roughly nine tenths are singletons. The clonotype comes from an adult in good health. V gene TRBV5-1 combines with J gene TRBJ2-2, with 7 bases that match TRBD1. This specimen consisted of peripheral blood, obtained on day 0 of AZD1222 vaccination. CDR3 DNA: TGCGCCAGCAGGTCTGAGACAGGGTTGAACACCGGGGAGCTGTTTTTT. Translated: CASRSETGLNTGELFF.